The text below deals with one TCR beta chain. Germline assignment: CDR1 SGHAT and CDR2 FQNNGV. This CDR3 has 13 residues. Deletions cut 1 base from V and 2 bases from J, with 6 bases between. This sample is part of a study of blood T cell repertoires in COVID-19. Profiled with immunoSEQ multiplex PCR; TCRdb holds only in-frame clones, not every one. The sample comprises approximately 190,000 clones, around nine tenths of which are singletons, and around 5.9% rests with the top ten. Sequencing was performed on peripheral blood. This receptor was taken from a woman aged 35 to 49 who had recovered from COVID-19. The chain employs TRBV11-2 and TRBJ2-7; D gene ambiguous. In nucleotides, the CDR3 is TGTGCCAGCAGCTTAGGGCCAGCCTACGAGCAGTACTTC. It is translated as CASSLGPAYEQYF.